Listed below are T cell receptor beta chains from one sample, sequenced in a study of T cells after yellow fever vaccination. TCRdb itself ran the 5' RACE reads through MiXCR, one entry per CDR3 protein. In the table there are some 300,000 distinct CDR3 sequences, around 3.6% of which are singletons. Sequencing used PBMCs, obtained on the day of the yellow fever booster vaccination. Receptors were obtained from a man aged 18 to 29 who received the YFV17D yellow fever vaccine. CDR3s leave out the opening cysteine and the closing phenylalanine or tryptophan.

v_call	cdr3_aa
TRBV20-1	SARVTGGSNQPQH
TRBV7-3	ASSASGGPNEQF
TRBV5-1	ASSRSLAGGSWMTDTQY
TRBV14	ASSQDGTDSLNTGELF
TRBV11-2	ASSLAYEQF
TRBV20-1	STFRETQY
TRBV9	ASSVTDGELF
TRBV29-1	SVDGGEGLRSYEQY
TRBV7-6	ASSLVRTGWFGTQY
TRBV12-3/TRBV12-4	ASRDLAGLF
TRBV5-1	ASSDTSYYGYT
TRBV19	ASSRLDGNTIY
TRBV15	ATSSGQATNEQF
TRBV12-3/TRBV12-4	ASSPQYNEQF
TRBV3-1	ASSHDRAVVYEQY
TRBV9	ASSVGTGGVNTEAF
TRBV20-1	SASFRQGREKLF
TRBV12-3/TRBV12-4	ASSDQGVGETQY
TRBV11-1	ASAEGDSDTQY
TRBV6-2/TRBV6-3	ASSYSMEVNTEAF
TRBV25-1	ASSESPRGLAGGLTTDTQY
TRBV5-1	ASSGQGLADTQY
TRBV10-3	AISESSYEQY
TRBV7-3	ASSLNRGHPGELF
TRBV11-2	ASSLEAGTYEQY
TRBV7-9	ASSLVGQGGPEQF
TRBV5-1	ASSFPLAGGPGEQF
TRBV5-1	ASSLFSDTQY
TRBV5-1	ASSLGQTLDTQY